This TCR beta chain stems from a study of CD8+ T cells in alopecia areata. RNA extraction was followed by reverse transcription into cDNA, which acted as the sequencing template. Produced via immunoSEQ multiplex PCR; TCRdb's table is partial and in-frame only. The sample yields 5,700 or so clones, less than 65% seen once. Alopecia areata patients gave lesional scalp punch biopsies and peripheral blood samples. Germline V gene lookup returns CDR1 SGHRS and CDR2 YFSETQ. The CDR3 runs 12 residues. V was pared by 7 bases and J by 5 bases, with 3 bases of the junction left unmatched. The specimen comprised skin, sampled at week 0. The TCR originated in a human donor with alopecia areata. The chain joins TRBV5-1 to TRBJ2-3, with 8 bases aligning to TRBD2. CDR3 sequence reads: CASSRGEDTQYF. The CDR3 nucleotides read TGCGCCAGCTCGCGGGGGGAAGATACGCAGTATTTT.